These 20 T cell receptor beta chains came from one sample sequenced in a study of cytomegalovirus exposure and HLA in healthy donors. Primers for the PCR totalled 60 Vbeta and 13 Jbeta. TCRdb's table, derived via immunoSEQ multiplex PCR, lists solely in-frame clones and lacks some. Of fewer than 150,000 clones listed, about four fifths are singletons. Sequencing was carried out using PBMCs. Receptors were obtained from a man aged 40-49 years in good health and CMV-seropositive.

V usage is TRBV6-6 and J usage is TRBJ2-1, with D perhaps TRBD2 (6 bases). The V and J ends lost 0 bases and 9 bases respectively, with 12 bases between them. This CDR3 contains 14 residues. The germline V gene encodes CDR1 MNHNY and CDR2 SVGAGI (reference sequence). In nucleotides, the CDR3 is TGTGCCAGCAGTTACTCGATTCGGGGGACTGAGCAGTTCTTC. Its translation: CASSYSIRGTEQFF.

The chain is built from TRBV7-6 and TRBJ2-5, with no clear D. CDR1 and CDR2 (germline): SGHVS, FNYEAQ. CDR3 length: 12 residues. V was shortened by 5 bases and J by 2 bases, with 6 bases between the two germline ends. The CDR3 coding sequence is TGTGCCAGCAGCGCTAGTCAAGAGACCCAGTACTTC. It translates to CASSASQETQYF.

This clone was picked up one time. CDR3: CASSEGGRVVGYTF. The DNA for the CDR3 is TGTGCCAGCAGTGAAGGGGGCAGGGTAGTTGGCTACACCTTC. The chain uses TRBV6-1 and TRBJ1-2, with D maybe TRBD1 (5 bases). The CDR3 is 14 residues long. Germline loops: CDR1 MNHNS, CDR2 SASEGT. Trimming cost V 1 base and J 7 bases, with 13 bases left between them.

In the case of this clone: A junction boundary mismatches the germline segment, possibly from a read error. V usage is TRBV7-9 and J usage is TRBJ2-7, with 7 nucleotides matching TRBD2. The CDR3 has 16 amino acids. Germline V gene sequence: CDR1 SEHNR, CDR2 FQNEAQ (reference sequence). The CDR3 here is CSSSSTGRGSSYEQYF. CDR3 DNA sequence: TGTTCCAGCAGCTCCACGGGGCGGGGGAGCTCCTACGAGCAGTACTTC.

V usage is TRBV18 and J usage is TRBJ1-1; D ambiguous. The CDR3 has 14 residues. Germline V gives CDR1 KGHSH, CDR2 LQKENI. Trimming left V 8 bases short and J 3 bases short, with 16 bases between. CDR3: CASPSGNMDTEAFF. The CDR3 bases are TGTGCCAGCCCATCCGGGAACATGGACACTGAAGCTTTCTTT.

As regards this clone: Other DNA sequences from this sample encode an identical CDR3 as well. The V gene is TRBV6-5, the J gene TRBJ1-2; D gene unclear. The CDR3 extends over 12 amino acids. Trimming left V 2 bases short and J 8 bases short, with 9 bases between. From germline, CDR1 is MNHEY and CDR2 SVGAGI. The CDR3 loop reads CASSYAGYGYTF. The CDR3 bases are TGTGCCAGCAGTTACGCCGGGTACGGCTACACCTTC.

This clone has more than one count but fewer than ten. This chain links TRBV6-6 with TRBJ1-2, with 9 nucleotides matching TRBD1. The CDR3 contains 15 residues. Germline CDR1 reads MNHNY; CDR2 reads SVGAGI (reference sequence). Trimming cost V 5 bases and J 2 bases; bases outside gene matches: 6. The CDR3 spells CASSAGQGSNYGYTF. The CDR3 nucleotides are TGTGCCAGCAGTGCCGGACAGGGGTCAAACTATGGCTACACCTTC.

The chain links TRBV18 to TRBJ2-5; 9 positions agree with TRBD1. CDR3 length equals 12 residues. Germline V lookup: CDR1 KGHSH, CDR2 LQKENI. V lost 4 bases and J lost 8; bases outside the gene matches: 2. For the CDR3, the DNA is TGTGCCAGCTCACGACAGGGGGGAACCCAGTACTTC. Its translation: CASSRQGGTQYF.

Only one count was recorded for this clone. The chain recombines TRBV5-1 with TRBJ2-2, with D maybe TRBD1 (6 bases). The V end was cut by 2 bases, the J end by 5 bases, with 13 bases between. The CDR3 sequence is 15 residues long. The germline V gene encodes CDR1 SGHRS and CDR2 YFSETQ. The CDR3, as DNA: TGCGCCAGCAGCTTTGGGGGCGCGATGACCGGGGAGCTGTTTTTT. It codes for CASSFGGAMTGELFF.

The table lists this clone with a count of one. This chain uses TRBV19 with TRBJ1-1; 9 bases agree with TRBD1. Germline lookup yields CDR1 LNHDA and CDR2 SQIVND (reference sequence). This CDR3 comprises 14 residues. Germline trimming cut 6 bases from V and 3 bases from J; bases unmatched to any gene: 5. The CDR3 here is CASSRQGGDTEAFF. In DNA form, the CDR3 reads TGTGCCAGTAGCCGACAGGGGGGGGACACTGAAGCTTTCTTT.

The rearrangement uses TRBV7-9 and TRBJ1-5; D is ambiguous. Germline assignment: CDR1 SEHNR and CDR2 FQNEAQ (reference sequence). V lost 3 bases to trimming and J lost 2 bases, with 5 bases between them. The CDR3 is 13 amino acids. The CDR3, as DNA: TGTGCCAGCAGCTTCCGGGGCAATCAGCCCCAGCATTTT. It encodes CASSFRGNQPQHF.

Concerning this clone itself: Relative to the germline gene, one junction end is altered; a read error may explain this. J is TRBJ2-5 and V is TRBV7-9, with 8 nucleotides matching TRBD1. This CDR3 has 15 residues. The germline V gene has CDR1 SEHNR and CDR2 FQNEAQ (reference sequence). The CDR3: CSSSYPGQAPETQYF. In DNA form, the CDR3 reads TGTTCCAGCAGCTACCCGGGACAGGCTCCGGAGACCCAGTACTTC.

The chain is built from TRBV5-1 and TRBJ2-1; D is perhaps TRBD2 (6 bases). Germline-derived CDR1 and CDR2 are SGHRS and YFSETQ. CDR3 length equals 13 residues. CDR3 nucleotide sequence: TGCGCGGGGGAGGTGAAAGACTACAATGAGCAGTTCTTC. Its translation is CAGEVKDYNEQFF.

The CDR3 protein is CASSLGAAGQEAQETQYF. DNA of the CDR3: TGTGCCAGCAGCTTGGGAGCCGCGGGACAGGAGGCTCAAGAGACCCAGTACTTC. This chain uses TRBV5-6 with TRBJ2-5; 8 nucleotides align to TRBD1. Germline V gene lookup returns CDR1 SGHDT and CDR2 YYEEEE. There are 18 residues in the CDR3. V lost 0 bases and J lost 2; bases outside the gene matches: 12.

This clone has only a few counts. The V gene is TRBV19, the J gene TRBJ1-1; weak D call: TRBD1 (6 bases). Germline CDR1 and CDR2: LNHDA and SQIVND (reference sequence). This CDR3 contains 13 residues. The V and J ends lost 11 bases and 0 bases respectively, with 13 bases between them. In nucleotides, the CDR3 is TGTGCCGCCCGGACAGATATGAACACTGAAGCTTTCTTT. Protein: CAARTDMNTEAFF.

This chain links TRBV9 with TRBJ1-3; 10 bases agree with TRBD1. Per the germline V gene, CDR1 is SGDLS and CDR2 is YYNGEE. This CDR3 comprises 16 residues. The trim removed 5 bases at V and 8 bases at J, leaving 13 bases unmatched. CDR3 in amino acids: CASSYPPGGTGDTIYF. The CDR3 DNA reads TGTGCCAGCAGTTATCCCCCCGGGGGGACAGGGGACACCATATATTTT. Combining the CDR3 with reference TRBV9 and TRBJ1-3 gives the whole variable domain DSGVTQTPKHLITATGQRVTLRCSPRSGDLSVYWYQQSLDQGLQFLIQYYNGEERAKGNILERFSAQQFPDLHSELNLSSLELGDSALYFCASSYPPGGTGDTIYFGEGSWLTVV.

The genes are TRBV2 and TRBJ2-3, with 13 bases that match TRBD2. The CDR3 sequence is 15 residues long. Germline CDR1 reads SNHLY; CDR2 reads FYNNEI. V lost 6 bases to trimming and J lost 3 bases; unmatched junction nucleotides: 3. The CDR3 protein is CASRMTSGRTDTQYF. Written as DNA, the CDR3 is TGTGCCAGCAGGATGACTAGCGGGAGGACAGATACGCAGTATTTT.

The chain has TRBV25-1 and TRBJ1-4; 9 positions agree with TRBD1. CDR1 and CDR2 (germline): MGHDK, SYGVNS. J lost 4 bases, V lost 7 bases, and 4 bases had no gene match. The CDR3 covers 14 residues. The CDR3 bases are TGTGCCAGCAAACCGGGACAGGGTAATGAAAAACTGTTTTTT. Its protein is CASKPGQGNEKLFF.

V is TRBV7-9 and J is TRBJ2-1, with D perhaps TRBD2 (5 bases). This CDR3 contains 14 residues. Germline loops: CDR1 SEHNR, CDR2 FQNEAQ (reference sequence). Trimming removed 2 bases at V and 7 bases at J, with 12 bases between. CDR3 DNA: TGTGCCAGCAGCTTAAGAGTCAGAGGGAATGAGCAGTTCTTC. Its protein is CASSLRVRGNEQFF.

The chain links TRBV29-1 to TRBJ2-7; perhaps TRBD1 as D (6 bases). The CDR3 spans 12 residues. Trimming cost V 7 bases and J 5 bases, with 15 bases left between them. Germline V gene lookup returns CDR1 SQVTM and CDR2 ANQGSEA. CDR3 loop: CSAVDRSHEQYF. The CDR3 nucleotides read TGCAGCGCCGTCGACAGGTCCCACGAGCAGTACTTC.